Listed here is a single T cell receptor (beta chain). The antigen is undetermined. This sample is part of a study of tumor-infiltrating lymphocytes in localized non-small cell lung cancer. Across the whole study: The cohort mixed smokers and never-smokers, several histologies, and some post-neoadjuvant-chemotherapy samples. Study-level points and caveats: TCRbeta sequencing showed higher T cell infiltration in tumors than uninvolved lung. Different pieces of the same tissue went to different assays, confounding technical variation with intratumor heterogeneity. Recurrence-free survival showed no association with tumor T-cell fraction.

Profiling relied on immunoSEQ multiplex PCR, and the TCRdb table lists in-frame clones only, not all of them. There are 12,000 or so clones in the sample; around 81% occur only once, and approximately 4.5% lies in the top ten. This CDR3 region has 12 residues. Trimming removed 3 bases from V and 9 bases from J; junction bases left unmatched: 1. Germline loops: CDR1 SNHLY, CDR2 FYNNEI. Sequencing was done on a sample of lung tumor tissue. The rearrangement uses TRBV2 and TRBJ2-7; 11 bases line up with TRBD1. This TCR came from a human donor with non-small cell lung cancer. The CDR3 reads CASSEGQGVQYF. CDR3 sequence (DNA): TGTGCCAGCAGTGAGGGACAGGGGGTGCAGTACTTC.